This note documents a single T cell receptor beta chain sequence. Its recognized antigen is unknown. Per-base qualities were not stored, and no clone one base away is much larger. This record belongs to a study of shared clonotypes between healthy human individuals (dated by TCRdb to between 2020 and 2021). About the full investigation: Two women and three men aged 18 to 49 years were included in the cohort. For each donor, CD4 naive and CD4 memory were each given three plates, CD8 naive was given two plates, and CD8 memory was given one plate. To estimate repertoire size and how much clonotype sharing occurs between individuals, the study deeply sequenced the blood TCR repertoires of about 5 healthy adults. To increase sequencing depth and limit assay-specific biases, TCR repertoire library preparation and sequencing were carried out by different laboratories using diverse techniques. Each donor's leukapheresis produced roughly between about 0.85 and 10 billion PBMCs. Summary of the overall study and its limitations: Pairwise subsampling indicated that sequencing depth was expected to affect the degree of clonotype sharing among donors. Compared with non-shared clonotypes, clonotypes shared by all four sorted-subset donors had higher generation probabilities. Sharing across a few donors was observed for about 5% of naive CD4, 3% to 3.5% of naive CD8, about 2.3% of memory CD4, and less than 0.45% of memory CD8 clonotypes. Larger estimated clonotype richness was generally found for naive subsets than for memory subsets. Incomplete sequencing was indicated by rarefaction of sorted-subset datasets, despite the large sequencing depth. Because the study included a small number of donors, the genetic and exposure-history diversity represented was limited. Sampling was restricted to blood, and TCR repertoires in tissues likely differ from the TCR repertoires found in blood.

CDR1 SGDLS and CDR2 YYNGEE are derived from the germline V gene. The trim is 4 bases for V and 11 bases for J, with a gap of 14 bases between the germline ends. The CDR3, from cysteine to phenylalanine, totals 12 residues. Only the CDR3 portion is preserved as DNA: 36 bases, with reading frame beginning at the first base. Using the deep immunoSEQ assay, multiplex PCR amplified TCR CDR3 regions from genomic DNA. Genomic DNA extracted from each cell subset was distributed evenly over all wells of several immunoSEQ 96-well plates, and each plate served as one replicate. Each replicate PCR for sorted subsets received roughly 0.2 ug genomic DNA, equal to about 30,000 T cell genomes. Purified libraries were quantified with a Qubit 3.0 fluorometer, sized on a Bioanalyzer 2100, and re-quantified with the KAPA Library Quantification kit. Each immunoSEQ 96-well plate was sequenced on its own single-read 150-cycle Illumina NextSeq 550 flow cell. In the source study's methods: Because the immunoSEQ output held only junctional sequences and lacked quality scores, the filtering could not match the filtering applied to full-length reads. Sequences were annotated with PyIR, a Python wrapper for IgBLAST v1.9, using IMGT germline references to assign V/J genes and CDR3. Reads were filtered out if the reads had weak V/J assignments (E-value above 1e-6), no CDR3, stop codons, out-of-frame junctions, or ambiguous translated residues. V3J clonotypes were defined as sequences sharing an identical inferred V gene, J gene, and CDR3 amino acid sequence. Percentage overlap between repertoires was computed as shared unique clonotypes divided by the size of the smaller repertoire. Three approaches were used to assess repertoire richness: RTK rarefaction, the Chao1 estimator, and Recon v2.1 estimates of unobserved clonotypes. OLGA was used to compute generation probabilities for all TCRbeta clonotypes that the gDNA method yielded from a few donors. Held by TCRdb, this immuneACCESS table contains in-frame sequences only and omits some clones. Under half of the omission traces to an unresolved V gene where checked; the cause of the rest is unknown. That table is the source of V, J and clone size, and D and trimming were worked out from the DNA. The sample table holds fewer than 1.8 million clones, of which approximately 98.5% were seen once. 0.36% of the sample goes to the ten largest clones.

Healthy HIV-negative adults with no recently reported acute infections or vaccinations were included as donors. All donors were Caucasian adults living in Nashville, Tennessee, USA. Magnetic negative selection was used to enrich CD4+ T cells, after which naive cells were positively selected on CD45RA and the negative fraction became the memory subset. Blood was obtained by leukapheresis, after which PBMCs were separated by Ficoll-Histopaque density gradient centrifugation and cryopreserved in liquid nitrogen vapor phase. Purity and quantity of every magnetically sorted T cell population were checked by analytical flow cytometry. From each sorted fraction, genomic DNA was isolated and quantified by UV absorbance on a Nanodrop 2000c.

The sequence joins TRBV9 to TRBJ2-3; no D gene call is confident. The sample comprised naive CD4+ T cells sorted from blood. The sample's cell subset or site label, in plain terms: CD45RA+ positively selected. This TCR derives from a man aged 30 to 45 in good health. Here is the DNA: TGTGCCAGCAGCACAAAGACATCGGGGCAGTATTTT. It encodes CASSTKTSGQYF.